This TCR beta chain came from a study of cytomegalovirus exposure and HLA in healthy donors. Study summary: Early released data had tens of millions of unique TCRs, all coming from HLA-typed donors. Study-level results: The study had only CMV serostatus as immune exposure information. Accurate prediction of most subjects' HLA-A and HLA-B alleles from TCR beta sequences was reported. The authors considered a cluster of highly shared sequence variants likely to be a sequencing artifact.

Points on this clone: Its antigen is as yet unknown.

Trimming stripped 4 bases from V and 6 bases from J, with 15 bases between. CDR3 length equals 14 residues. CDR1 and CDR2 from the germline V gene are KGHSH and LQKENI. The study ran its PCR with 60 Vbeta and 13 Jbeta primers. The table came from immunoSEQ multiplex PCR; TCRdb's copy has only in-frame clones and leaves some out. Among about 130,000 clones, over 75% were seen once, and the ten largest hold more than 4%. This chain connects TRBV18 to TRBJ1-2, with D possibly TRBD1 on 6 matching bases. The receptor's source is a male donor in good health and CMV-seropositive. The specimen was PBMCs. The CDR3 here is CASSQQQGGDGYTF. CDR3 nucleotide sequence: TGTGCCAGCTCACAACAACAGGGTGGGGATGGCTACACCTTC.